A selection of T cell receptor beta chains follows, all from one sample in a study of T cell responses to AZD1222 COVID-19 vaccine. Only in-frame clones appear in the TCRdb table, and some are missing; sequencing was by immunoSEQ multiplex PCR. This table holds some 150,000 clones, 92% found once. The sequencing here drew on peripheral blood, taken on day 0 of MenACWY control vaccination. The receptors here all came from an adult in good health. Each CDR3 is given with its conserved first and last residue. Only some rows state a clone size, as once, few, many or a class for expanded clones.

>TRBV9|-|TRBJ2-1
CASSGGDAGYNEQFF
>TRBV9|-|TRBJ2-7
CASSVGLAGGPYEQYF
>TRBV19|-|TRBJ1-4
CASRGAANEKLFF
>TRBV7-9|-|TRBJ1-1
CASSQIGGGEAFF
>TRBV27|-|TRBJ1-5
CASSLGQGRRNQPQHF
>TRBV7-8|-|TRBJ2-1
CASSLVGNEQFF
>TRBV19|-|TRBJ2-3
CASSIAGAGADTQYF
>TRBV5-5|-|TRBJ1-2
CASSLAPGTGVHGYTF
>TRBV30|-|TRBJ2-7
CAWSWSGAYEQYF
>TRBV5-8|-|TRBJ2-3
CASSPRLAGGTDTQYF
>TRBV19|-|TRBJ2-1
CASSIGVSGLRAEQFF
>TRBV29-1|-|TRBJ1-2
CSVIFRDSYGYTF
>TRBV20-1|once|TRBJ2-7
CSAYNREQYF
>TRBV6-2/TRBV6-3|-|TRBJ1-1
CASSKAGINTEAFF
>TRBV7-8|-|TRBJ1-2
CASSFPMGANYGYTF
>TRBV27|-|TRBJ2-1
CASSLIAPREEFF
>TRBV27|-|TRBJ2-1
CASSALRDLKEPNEQFF
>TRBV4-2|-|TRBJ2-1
CASSQDAYHYNEQFF
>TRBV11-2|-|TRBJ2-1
CASSFLAINEQFF
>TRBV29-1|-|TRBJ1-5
CSTGHDPTQPQHF
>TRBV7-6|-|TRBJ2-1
CASSLKAGRSYNEQFF